This record looks at one T cell receptor (beta chain) sequence and its context. The antigen is unknown. Germline V gives CDR1 SGHVS, CDR2 FNYEAQ. The CDR3 is 15 amino acids. The V gene end was trimmed by 5 bases and the J gene end by 12 bases; junction bases not matched to a gene: 15. The protocol was immunoSEQ multiplex PCR, while the TCRdb copy is restricted to in-frame clones and leaves out a portion. Found here are around 120,000 clones, 85% to 95% of them singletons; the top ten hold about 0.11%. This specimen comes from a study of graft-versus-host responses after intestinal transplantation. Across the whole study: Tacrolimus and steroids were given for around three years to all recipients after anti-thymocyte globulin induction.

General observations from the study: Investigators detected GvH clones in recipient marrow, with some emerging earlier in ileum or blood. Allografts of one patient group, those with graft-donor T cell macrochimerism, had high graft-versus-host to host-versus-graft clonal ratios.

This TCR derives from a human donor who received an intestinal transplant. The chain uses TRBV7-6 and TRBJ2-1, with TRBD1 identical over 8 bases. Sequencing used unstimulated CD4+ T cells sorted from spleen or lymph node cells, obtained before intestinal transplant. The CDR3 region is CASSPDRSRQGLQFF. The CDR3 DNA reads as TGTGCCAGCAGCCCCGACAGGTCCAGACAGGGGCTGCAGTTCTTC. The full variable domain, its missing parts supplied by reference TRBV7-6 and TRBJ2-1, is GAGVSQSPRYKVTKRGQDVALRCDPISGHVSLYWYRQALGQGPEFLTYFNYEAQQDKSGLPNDRFSAERPEGSISTLTIQRTEQRDSAMYRCASSPDRSRQGLQFFGPGTRLTVL.